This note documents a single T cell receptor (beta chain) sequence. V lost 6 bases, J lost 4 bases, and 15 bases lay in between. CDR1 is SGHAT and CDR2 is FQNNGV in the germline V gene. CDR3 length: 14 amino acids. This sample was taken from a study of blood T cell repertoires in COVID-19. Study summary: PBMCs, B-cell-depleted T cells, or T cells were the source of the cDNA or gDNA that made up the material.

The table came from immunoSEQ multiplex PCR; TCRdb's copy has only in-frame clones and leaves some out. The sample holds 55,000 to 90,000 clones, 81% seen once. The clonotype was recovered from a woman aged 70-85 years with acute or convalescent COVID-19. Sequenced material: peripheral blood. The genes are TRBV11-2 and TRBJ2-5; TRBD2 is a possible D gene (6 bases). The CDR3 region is CASSPGLPGETQYF. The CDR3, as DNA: TGTGCCAGCAGTCCGGGACTCCCGGGAGAGACCCAGTACTTC. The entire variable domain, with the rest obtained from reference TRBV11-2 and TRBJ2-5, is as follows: EAGVAQSPRYKIIEKRQSVAFWCNPISGHATLYWYQQILGQGPKLLIQFQNNGVVDDSQLPKDRFSAERLKGVDSTLKIQPAKLEDSAVYLCASSPGLPGETQYFGPGTRLLVL.